This entry lists 10 T cell receptor beta chains sequenced from one sample in a study of T cell repertoires in cytomegalovirus infection. No antigen has been identified for these receptors. TCRdb fed the reads into MiXCR, producing one record per CDR3 protein. The sample has about 110,000 distinct CDR3 sequences, about 9.5% seen once. The sample was PBMCs, sequenced either directly or after in vitro stimulation (not recorded which). The source is a human donor in good health (CMV status not recorded). Some clones in this sample may be carry-over from other donors' samples.

There are many counts of this clonotype. The chain combines TRBV20-1 with TRBJ2-7, with 8 bases identical to TRBD2. J lost 2 bases, V lost 5 bases, and 11 bases had no gene match. Germline loops: CDR1 DFQATT, CDR2 SNEGSKA (reference sequence). This CDR3 spans 15 amino acids. The CDR3 spells CSAFGGREATYEQYF. CDR3 nucleotides: TGCAGTGCTTTCGGGGGGCGGGAGGCAACCTACGAGCAGTACTTC.

The chain combines TRBV4-1 with TRBJ2-3; no definite D call. Trimming took off 0 bases at V and 5 bases at J, with 12 bases between the two ends. Germline lookup yields CDR1 MGHRA and CDR2 YSYEKL. This CDR3 has 15 residues. The CDR3 loop reads CASSQDLSVQDTQYF. CDR3 in DNA: TGCGCCAGCAGCCAAGATCTATCGGTGCAAGATACGCAGTATTTT.

The chain carries TRBV11-2 and TRBJ1-1, with 12 positions matching TRBD1. Germline CDR1 and CDR2: SGHAT and FQNNGV. CDR3 size: 15 residues. V lost 4 bases to trimming and J lost 7 bases; unmatched junction nucleotides: 7. CDR3 coding DNA: TGTGCCAGCAGCTCAATGGGACAGGGGGCAGGTGAAGCTTTCTTT. Translated: CASSSMGQGAGEAFF.

The CDR3 nucleotides read TGTGCCAGCAGTCCCGGACAGGGATACAATGAGCAGTTCTTC. Translating it yields CASSPGQGYNEQFF. This chain joins TRBV12-3 or TRBV12-4 and TRBJ2-1, with 8 bases matching TRBD1. This CDR3 has 14 amino acids. After removal of 5 bases from V and 4 bases from J, the junction contained 4 bases not matched to a gene.

This clonotype was observed at least ten times. The V gene is TRBV7-9, the J gene TRBJ2-2; TRBD2 matches 14 bases. V dropped 6 bases and J dropped 5; count of bases not matched to a gene: 8. CDR1 is SEHNR, CDR2 FQNEAQ, per germline (reference sequence). The CDR3 totals 17 residues. CDR3 DNA: TGTGCCAGCAGGTCCGGGACTAGCGGGAGTCGAACCGGGGAGCTGTTTTTT. Translation gives CASRSGTSGSRTGELFF.

The chain joins TRBV18 to TRBJ1-2; D is undetermined. The germline V gene encodes CDR1 KGHSH and CDR2 LQKENI. The CDR3 covers 13 residues. V dropped 1 base and J dropped 3 bases, with 6 bases sitting between them. This CDR3 is CASSPQVDYGYTF. The DNA for the CDR3 is TGTGCCAGCTCACCACAGGTCGACTATGGCTACACCTTC.

Many counts were recorded for this clonotype. The J gene is TRBJ2-7, the V gene TRBV10-3, with 8 bases lining up with TRBD2. J was trimmed by 3 bases and V by 10 bases; bases with no gene match: 8. The CDR3 extends over 13 amino acids. The V gene's germline CDR1 is ENHRY and CDR2 SYGVKD. Here the CDR3 DNA reads TGTGCCACCGGACTAGCCCAATTCTACGAGCAGTACTTC. This encodes CATGLAQFYEQYF.

The gene calls are TRBV27 and TRBJ2-3, with D perhaps assigned TRBD1 or TRBD2 (5 bases each). Per germline, CDR1 MNHEY and CDR2 SMNVEV (reference sequence). Between the trimmed V and J ends, which lost 3 bases and 1 base, there was a span of 8 bases. The CDR3 totals 14 residues. The DNA for the CDR3 is TGTGCCAGCAGTTTTGTGGGGGGCACAGATACGCAGTATTTT. Protein sequence: CASSFVGGTDTQYF.

As concerns this clonotype: A much larger clone differs by one base, so this may be a read error. CDR3 in amino acids: CSARDATGEAYGYIF. Written as DNA, the CDR3 is TGCAGTGCTAGAGATGCGACAGGGGAGGCCTATGGCTACATCTTC. The V gene is TRBV20-1, the J gene TRBJ1-2; 8 bases map to TRBD1. Germline CDR1 reads DFQATT; CDR2 reads SNEGSKA (reference sequence). CDR3 length equals 15 residues.

CDR3 in DNA: TGTGCCAGCAGTTTAATTGACCAGCCCCAGCATTTT. Protein sequence: CASSLIDQPQHF. The chain carries TRBV28 and TRBJ1-5; D not certain. This CDR3 has 12 residues. Germline V lookup: CDR1 MDHEN, CDR2 SYDVKM. Trimming removed 2 bases from V and 7 bases from J, with 6 bases in between. Full variable domain (rest looked up from reference TRBV28 and TRBJ1-5): DVKVTQSSRYLVKRTGEKVFLECVQDMDHENMFWYRQDPGLGLRLIYFSYDVKMKEKGDIPEGYSVSREKKERFSLILESASTNQTSMYLCASSLIDQPQHFGDGTRLSIL.